These 29 T cell receptor beta chains were all obtained from the same sample, sequenced in a study of control samples from healthy donors and cancer patients. The method was immunoSEQ multiplex PCR; TCRdb's version includes in-frame clones alone and lacks a portion of them. The sample has approximately 65,000 clones, 89% seen once; the top ten hold under 20%. Sequenced material: PBMCs. The receptor source for this set is a man in his sixties with lung cancer.

The chain has TRBV19 and TRBJ2-5; D ambiguous. The germline V and J ends were trimmed by 2 bases and 3 bases, with 19 bases remaining between them. In germline, CDR1 is LNHDA, CDR2 SQIVND (reference sequence). This CDR3 contains 17 residues. The CDR3 loop reads CASSIWIYSRFKETQYF. The CDR3 DNA follows: TGTGCCAGTAGTATATGGATCTATAGCAGGTTTAAAGAGACCCAGTACTTC.

This sequence joins TRBV25-1 and TRBJ2-1; TRBD2 matches 8 bases. J gave up 8 bases and V 3 bases, and 12 bases lay outside the gene matches. The CDR3 covers 16 residues. Per the germline V gene, CDR1 is MGHDK and CDR2 is SYGVNS. CDR3 bases: TGTGCCAGCAGTGATTCTAAGCGGGGGCCTTTGGATGAGCAGTTCTTC. Its protein is CASSDSKRGPLDEQFF.

The chain carries TRBV7-9 and TRBJ1-4; the match to TRBD1 covers 7 bases. Germline V gene sequence: CDR1 SEHNR, CDR2 FQNEAQ (reference sequence). CDR3 length equals 14 residues. V shed 3 bases, J shed 6 bases, and the junction held 4 bases outside the gene matches. The CDR3 nucleotides are TGTGCCAGCAGCTTTGACAGGGAGGATGAAAAACTGTTTTTT. It translates to CASSFDREDEKLFF.

By its share, this clone is medium-sized. The chain links TRBV27 to TRBJ2-1; 8 nucleotides match TRBD1. This CDR3 comprises 13 residues. CDR1 and CDR2 (germline): MNHEY, SMNVEV (reference sequence). Trimming at V came to 7 bases and at J to 7 bases, leaving 6 bases not matched to a gene. For the CDR3, the DNA is TGTGCCAGCAATAAACAGGGGGTGAATGAGCAGTTCTTC. Amino acid sequence: CASNKQGVNEQFF.

The chain has TRBV6-1 and TRBJ2-7; 9 bases match TRBD1. This CDR3 is built from 15 residues. The germline V gene encodes CDR1 MNHNS and CDR2 SASEGT. With V trimmed by 0 bases and J by 2 bases, 2 bases remained unmatched. The CDR3 sequence: CASSEAGTGPYEQYV. The CDR3 nucleotides are TGTGCCAGCAGTGAAGCCGGGACAGGGCCCTACGAGCAGTACGTC.

V is TRBV13 and J is TRBJ2-3; D perhaps matches TRBD1 (5 bases). V dropped 2 bases and J dropped 4 bases, with 13 bases sitting between them. The CDR3 spans 15 residues. The germline gives CDR1 PRHDT, CDR2 FYEKMQ (reference sequence). CDR3 protein: CASSLPGMLADTQYF. The CDR3 DNA is TGTGCCAGCAGCTTACCAGGGATGTTGGCAGATACGCAGTATTTT.

The chain links TRBV5-5 to TRBJ1-4, with D perhaps matching TRBD1 (6 bases). Germline lookup yields CDR1 SGHKS and CDR2 YYEKEE (reference sequence). This CDR3 spans 13 amino acids. The V end lost 4 bases, the J end lost 7 bases, and 11 bases lay between the germline ends. CDR3 protein: CASSPGQTEKLFF. CDR3 bases: TGTGCCAGCAGCCCCGGACAGACTGAAAAACTGTTTTTT.

The chain couples TRBV5-1 to TRBJ1-1, with a possible D match to TRBD1 (6 bases). In germline, CDR1 is SGHRS, CDR2 YFSETQ. CDR3 length: 15 residues. Trimming stripped 0 bases from V and 7 bases from J, with 16 bases between. CDR3 loop: CASSLVGGGTIEAFF. Here the CDR3 DNA reads TGCGCCAGCAGCTTGGTTGGAGGGGGTACGATTGAAGCTTTCTTT.

The V and J genes are TRBV7-2 and TRBJ1-2; D uncertain. This CDR3 comprises 14 residues. The ends were cut back, 5 bases at V and 1 base at J, with 11 bases in the middle. CDR1 is SGHTA and CDR2 is FQGNSA in the germline V gene. The CDR3, as DNA: TGTGCCAGCAGCGGACCCAGGAGTAACTATGGCTACACCTTC. Translation: CASSGPRSNYGYTF.

This clone has more than one count but fewer than ten. The CDR3 protein is CASILSGTAYQPQHF. The CDR3 coding sequence is TGTGCCAGCATTCTGTCCGGGACAGCGTATCAGCCCCAGCATTTT. V and J are TRBV6-5 and TRBJ1-5; TRBD1 matches at 7 bases. J gave up 5 bases and V 7 bases, and 11 bases lay outside the gene matches. The length of the CDR3 is 15 residues. The germline gives CDR1 MNHEY, CDR2 SVGAGI.

The chain couples TRBV5-1 to TRBJ2-2; D unclear. This CDR3 is 16 amino acids long. V was shortened by 4 bases and J by 4 bases, with 17 bases between the two germline ends. Germline CDR1 SGHRS, CDR2 YFSETQ. CDR3 sequence: CASSPDIPLGTGELFF. The CDR3 DNA follows: TGCGCCAGCAGCCCCGACATCCCCCTGGGCACCGGGGAGCTGTTTTTT.

Written as DNA, the CDR3 is TGCGCCAGCAGCGCCTCAGGGAATGAGCAGTTCTTC. Translated, it gives CASSASGNEQFF. This sequence joins TRBV10-1 and TRBJ2-1; D is perhaps TRBD1 (5 bases). Germline loops: CDR1 WNHNN, CDR2 SYGVQD (reference sequence). Trimming left V 6 bases short and J 7 bases short, with 10 bases between. The CDR3 covers 12 residues.

The chain recombines TRBV5-1 with TRBJ1-1; D gene ambiguous. The V gene lost 3 bases and the J gene lost 1 base, with 10 bases spanning the gap. This CDR3 is built from 14 residues. Germline-derived CDR1 and CDR2 are SGHRS and YFSETQ. The CDR3 reads CASSSTTENTEAFF. For the CDR3, the DNA is TGCGCCAGCAGCTCTACGACGGAGAACACTGAAGCTTTCTTT.

This chain uses TRBV5-4 with TRBJ1-1; 7 nucleotides align to TRBD1. The CDR3 sequence is 13 residues long. After removal of 3 bases from V and 7 bases from J, the junction contained 6 bases not matched to a gene. Germline lookup yields CDR1 SGHNT and CDR2 YYREEE (reference sequence). The CDR3 is CASSWGQNLEAFF. The CDR3 coding sequence is TGTGCCAGCAGCTGGGGACAGAACCTTGAAGCTTTCTTT.

This chain connects TRBV12-2 to TRBJ2-7; the table gives TRBD1 as D, unverified against the DNA. TRBV12-2 is annotated as a pseudogene. The CDR3 runs 15 residues. The CDR3 region has the DNA TGTGCAAGTCGCTTAGCCACAGGGCCTTCCTACGAGCAGTACTTC. It specifies CASRLATGPSYEQYF.

V gene TRBV10-1 combines with J gene TRBJ1-1; 9 bases fit TRBD1. The CDR3 contains 13 residues. CDR1 is WNHNN and CDR2 is SYGVQD in the germline V gene (reference sequence). V lost 8 bases to trimming and J lost 3 bases; unmatched junction nucleotides: 4. The CDR3 is CASRTGDDTEAFF. CDR3 nucleotide sequence: TGCGCCAGCCGGACAGGGGATGACACTGAAGCTTTCTTT.

The chain is built from TRBV6-4 and TRBJ1-1; D might be TRBD1 (5 bases). Germline values: CDR1 MRHNA, CDR2 SNTAGT. V gave up 4 bases and J gave up 6 bases, with 12 bases separating them. The CDR3 is made up of 13 amino acids. The CDR3 protein is CASSVTTDAEAFF. The CDR3 DNA reads TGTGCCAGCAGTGTAACGACAGACGCTGAAGCTTTCTTT.

This clone has just a few counts. The CDR3 DNA is TGTGCCAGCTCATTGTCGGGACAGGGATATAACACCATATATTTT. Amino acid sequence: CASSLSGQGYNTIYF. V usage is TRBV18 and J usage is TRBJ1-3; 9 nucleotides align to TRBD1. V lost 5 bases and J lost 7; bases outside the gene matches: 9. Germline V lookup: CDR1 KGHSH, CDR2 LQKENI. There are 15 residues in the CDR3.

This sequence joins TRBV24-1 and TRBJ2-4; 7 nucleotides line up with TRBD2. The CDR3 sequence is 18 residues long. Germline trimming cut 5 bases from V and 0 bases from J; bases unmatched to any gene: 12. Germline CDR1 and CDR2: KGHDR and SFDVKD. CDR3 nucleotide sequence: TGTGCCACCAGTGGAGGGGACTTAGCGGGCATAGCCAAAAACATTCAGTACTTC. Translated: CATSGGDLAGIAKNIQYF.

The J gene is TRBJ1-2, the V gene TRBV12-5, with D perhaps TRBD1 (6 bases). In germline, CDR1 is LGHNT, CDR2 FRNRAP. V was cut by 2 bases and J by 4 bases, with 20 bases left in between. The CDR3 extends over 17 amino acids. In DNA form, the CDR3 reads TGTGCTAGTGGTTTGCCCTACTATGCACAGGGCCTCTATGGCTACACCTTC. This codes for CASGLPYYAQGLYGYTF.

V and J are TRBV6-5 and TRBJ1-2; the D is unclear. CDR1 MNHEY and CDR2 SVGAGI come from the germline V gene. This CDR3 is 15 amino acids long. With 0 bases removed from V and 8 bases from J, the gap between germline ends came to 16 bases. The CDR3, as DNA: TGTGCCAGCAGTTACTCCCAAGCAGGCCTGAGAGGCTACACCTTC. Protein sequence: CASSYSQAGLRGYTF.

This rearrangement joins TRBV6-6 to TRBJ2-6; D gene unclear. Trimming took off 5 bases at V and 0 bases at J, with 8 bases between the two ends. CDR3 size: 15 residues. Germline lookup yields CDR1 MNHNY and CDR2 SVGAGI (reference sequence). The CDR3 region is CASSTEGSGANVLTF. CDR3 bases: TGTGCCAGCAGTACCGAAGGCTCTGGGGCCAACGTCCTGACTTTC.

The rearrangement joins TRBV10-1 to TRBJ2-5; weak D call: TRBD2 (5 bases). This CDR3 has 15 residues. The germline gives CDR1 WNHNN, CDR2 SYGVQD (reference sequence). V was cut by 0 bases and J by 5 bases, with 13 bases left in between. The CDR3 nucleotides read TGCGCCAGCAGTGAGTCGAGAGGGCTTGGGGAGACCCAGTACTTC. Residues: CASSESRGLGETQYF.

The chain links TRBV6-5 to TRBJ2-1; D is ambiguous. V lost 3 bases and J 2 bases, leaving 11 bases between the germline ends. Germline lookup yields CDR1 MNHEY and CDR2 SVGAGI. CDR3 size: 15 residues. The CDR3 coding sequence is TGTGCCAGCAGTTATAGTTTGCCAGCCTACAATGAGCAGTTCTTC. Amino acid sequence: CASSYSLPAYNEQFF.

The chain links TRBV10-2 to TRBJ2-1, with 9 bases lining up with TRBD2. Germline CDR1 is WSHSY and CDR2 is SAAADI. The V and J ends lost 4 bases and 0 bases, in that order; junction bases with no gene match: 13. This CDR3 spans 19 amino acids. The CDR3 DNA sequence: TGCGCCAGCAGTGGCGGAGCGGGGGGCCCCCGAAGCTCCTACAATGAGCAGTTCTTC. This sequence encodes CASSGGAGGPRSSYNEQFF.

The gene calls are TRBV5-5 and TRBJ2-7; TRBD1 aligns across 8 bases. Germline trimming cut 4 bases from V and 4 bases from J; bases unmatched to any gene: 10. This CDR3 contains 15 residues. Looked up from germline, CDR1 is SGHKS and CDR2 is YYEKEE (reference sequence). The CDR3 DNA is TGTGCCAGCAGCACCAGTCCAGGGGGCGTTTACGAGCAGTACGTC. Encoded protein: CASSTSPGGVYEQYV.

The count of this clone is one. The rearrangement joins TRBV14 to TRBJ1-2; D is possibly TRBD1 (5 bases). Germline V CDR1 and CDR2: SGHDN, FVKESK. This CDR3 has 13 residues. Trimming removed 3 bases from V and 4 bases from J, with 9 bases in between. The CDR3 is CASSQGLFYGYTF. The CDR3 region has the DNA TGTGCCAGCAGCCAGGGGCTATTCTATGGCTACACCTTC.

The chain combines TRBV3-1 (or the pseudogene TRBV3-2) with TRBJ1-1; possible D gene TRBD1, 5 bases. This CDR3 is 15 amino acids long. Germline V lookup: CDR1 LGHDT, CDR2 YNNKEL (reference sequence). V was pared by 1 base and J by 3 bases, with 12 bases between. The CDR3 is CASSQGAGWYTEAFF. The DNA for the CDR3 is TGTGCCAGCAGCCAAGGGGCAGGGTGGTACACTGAAGCTTTCTTT.

The chain joins TRBV7-3 to TRBJ2-3; D is perhaps TRBD2 (5 bases). Germline V lookup: CDR1 SGHTA, CDR2 FQGTGA. This CDR3 spans 13 amino acids. V lost 1 base and J lost 6, with 8 bases in between. CDR3 amino acids: CASSLKREDTQYF. The CDR3, as DNA: TGTGCCAGCAGCTTAAAGAGGGAGGATACGCAGTATTTT.